The source of this T cell receptor (beta chain) is a study of T cells in Graves' hyperthyroidism and ophthalmopathy. The V gene end was trimmed by 1 base and the J gene end by 5 bases; junction bases not matched to a gene: 7. The CDR3 covers 16 residues. Looked up from germline, CDR1 is LNHNV and CDR2 is YYDKDF (reference sequence). Amplification targeted TCR beta CDR3 regions from RNA transcripts. First-round RT-PCR targeting the TCR CDR3 was performed with the HTBI primer set. TCRdb re-analysed the multiplex PCR reads in MiXCR, keeping a single row per CDR3 protein. The repertoire holds more than 350,000 distinct CDR3 sequences, with approximately 14% as singletons.

The receptor was isolated from a woman aged 55 to 70 with Graves' ophthalmopathy. The sample was blood. The chain uses TRBV15 and TRBJ2-5, with 10 positions matching TRBD2. Here the CDR3 reads CATSRGTSGGGETQYF. CDR3 sequence (DNA): TGTGCCACCAGCAGAGGGACTAGCGGAGGTGGGGAGACCCAGTACTTC.